Listed here is a single T cell receptor (beta chain). The antigen remains unidentified. The sample originates from a study of T cells in Graves' hyperthyroidism and ophthalmopathy. Broader study findings: Onset of ophthalmopathy came a median 6.5 months after the model predicted it.

The V end lost 3 bases, the J end lost 12 bases, and 15 bases lay between the germline ends. The CDR3 is 14 amino acids. Germline V CDR1 and CDR2: LNHDA, SQIVND (reference sequence). The source of the PBMCs was over 8.5 ml of fresh peripheral blood. Template material for amplifying TCR beta CDR3 regions consisted of RNA transcripts. TCR CDR3 underwent first-round RT-PCR with the HTBI primer set. TCRdb ran MiXCR on the multiplex PCR reads and lists one entry per CDR3 protein. The sample shows 130,000 to 150,000 distinct CDR3 sequences, roughly a fifth of them seen only once. The V call is TRBV19, the J call TRBJ2-6; D perhaps matches TRBD1 (5 bases). Specimen: blood. The origin of this receptor is a woman in her fifties or sixties with Graves' hyperthyroidism that later progressed to Graves' ophthalmopathy. DNA for the CDR3: TGTGCCAGTAGTATGAGACAGCCCTTCCCCGTCCTGACTTTC. Amino acids: CASSMRQPFPVLTF.